This TCR beta chain was sequenced during a study of T cell responses to AZD1222 COVID-19 vaccine. V was pared by 0 bases and J by 5 bases, with 10 bases between. There are 14 residues in the CDR3. Germline V CDR1 and CDR2: SGDLS, YYNGEE. This table comes from immunoSEQ multiplex PCR, and its TCRdb copy is limited to in-frame clones, with some not included. The data show approximately 120,000 clones, roughly 86% seen once. Of note for this clone: As yet, its antigen is unknown.

Study-level findings and limits: No day 14 peak samples; only post-peak repertoires were characterized. White British donors predominated, females outnumbered males, and clonal diversity was possibly underestimated. AZD1222 recipients seropositive at baseline numbered only six. Spike-spanning, vaccine-associated CD4 TCRs were dominant at 160-218 and 743-854.

This clonotype originated in an adult in good health. This material consisted of peripheral blood, taken on day 0 of MenACWY control vaccination. The rearrangement joins TRBV9 to TRBJ2-3; D ambiguous. The CDR3: CASSVGGPGDTQYF. CDR3 nucleotides: TGTGCCAGCAGCGTAGGGGGTCCGGGAGATACGCAGTATTTT.